These 20 T cell receptor beta chains came from one sample sequenced in a study of blood T cell repertoires in COVID-19. Clones were sequenced by immunoSEQ multiplex PCR, and TCRdb holds only the in-frame ones, with some missing. Of under 200,000 clones listed, about 87% are singletons. Sequenced sample: peripheral blood. The receptors were gathered from a man aged 60 to 69 with acute or convalescent COVID-19.

V and J are TRBV19 and TRBJ1-2, with 9 bases identical to TRBD1. V shed 1 base, J shed 5 bases, and the junction held 8 bases outside the gene matches. CDR3 size: 16 residues. The V gene's germline CDR1 is LNHDA and CDR2 SQIVND (reference sequence). CDR3 sequence (DNA): TGTGCCAGTAGTATAGGGTCCGGGACAGGGCCGTATGGCTACACCTTC. This codes for CASSIGSGTGPYGYTF.

The rearrangement uses TRBV12-3 or TRBV12-4 and TRBJ1-1; tentative D call: TRBD1 (6 bases). Trimming took 4 bases from V and 3 from J, leaving 9 bases between them. The CDR3 has 13 residues. The DNA for the CDR3 is TGTGCCAGCAGTTGGGGGCAGGACACTGAAGCTTTCTTT. Translating gives CASSWGQDTEAFF.

The chain employs TRBV19 and TRBJ2-7; 10 nucleotides line up with TRBD2. The V gene end was trimmed by 5 bases and the J gene end by 6 bases; junction bases not matched to a gene: 7. Germline loops: CDR1 LNHDA, CDR2 SQIVND (reference sequence). The CDR3 runs 14 residues. For the CDR3, the DNA is TGTGCCAGTAGTGGCCTAGCGGGAGTTCTCGAGCAGTACTTC. It translates to CASSGLAGVLEQYF.

The V call is TRBV29-1, the J call TRBJ2-1; 7 bases match TRBD2. The junction had 14 bases not matched to a gene; V was cut back by 0 bases and J by 6 bases. Germline-derived CDR1 and CDR2 are SQVTM and ANQGSEA. CDR3 length: 17 residues. CDR3 DNA: TGCAGCGTTGAAGAGTGGGGAAGAACTAGCGCCGCCAATGAGCAGTTCTTC. Amino acid sequence: CSVEEWGRTSAANEQFF.

The gene calls are TRBV27 and TRBJ1-1; maybe TRBD1 (5 bases). CDR1 and CDR2 from the germline V gene are MNHEY and SMNVEV (reference sequence). Trimming cost V 5 bases and J 4 bases, with 14 bases left between them. The CDR3 extends over 14 amino acids. Here the CDR3 reads CASSPVGGSTEAFF. In nucleotides, the CDR3 is TGTGCCAGCAGTCCTGTCGGGGGAAGCACTGAAGCTTTCTTT.

The CDR3 DNA follows: TGTGCCAGCAGCCCTAGAAGGGGGTCGGGGGCTTTCTTT. Amino acids: CASSPRRGSGAFF. The chain is built from TRBV3-1 (or the pseudogene TRBV3-2) and TRBJ1-1; weak D call: TRBD1 (6 bases). The CDR3 length is 13 residues. V was shortened by 4 bases and J by 11 bases, with 17 bases between the two germline ends. Germline-derived CDR1 and CDR2 are LGHDT and YNNKEL (reference sequence).

The chain is built from TRBV5-4 and TRBJ1-4; D might be TRBD1 (6 bases). CDR3 length: 16 residues. Per the germline V gene, CDR1 is SGHNT and CDR2 is YYREEE (reference sequence). Trimming cost V 4 bases and J 7 bases, with 20 bases left between them. CDR3 nucleotide sequence: TGTGCCAGCAGCCCTGGGGTTGCGGGGGCAGGTGAAAAACTGTTTTTT. Translating it yields CASSPGVAGAGEKLFF.

This clone was seen many times. The CDR3 region is CASSFHRGYGYTF. The CDR3 DNA is TGTGCCAGCAGTTTCCACAGGGGCTATGGCTACACCTTC. The V gene is TRBV12-3 or TRBV12-4, the J gene TRBJ1-2, with 7 bases aligning to TRBD1. V trimming: 3 bases; J trimming: 4 bases; junction bases outside the gene matches: 2. This CDR3 spans 13 amino acids.

CDR3: CASSSNTGTSHQPQHF. In DNA, the CDR3 is TGTGCCAGCTCATCGAATACCGGGACATCCCATCAGCCCCAGCATTTT. The chain is built from TRBV18 and TRBJ1-5, with D possibly TRBD1 on 6 matching bases. This CDR3 has 16 amino acids. CDR1 and CDR2 from the germline V gene are KGHSH and LQKENI. V dropped 5 bases and J dropped 5 bases, with 19 bases sitting between them.

The chain is built from TRBV19 and TRBJ1-1, with TRBD1 matching over 7 bases. Germline-derived CDR1 and CDR2 are LNHDA and SQIVND (reference sequence). This CDR3 comprises 15 residues. Trimming at V came to 7 bases and at J to 1 base, leaving 9 bases not matched to a gene. CDR3 protein: CASNRMDRKNTEAFF. The CDR3 nucleotides are TGTGCCAGTAACCGGATGGACAGGAAGAACACTGAAGCTTTCTTT.

This clone has just one count. J is TRBJ2-7 and V is TRBV30, with 9 bases fitting TRBD1. CDR3 length: 13 residues. From germline, CDR1 is GTSNPN and CDR2 SVGIG (reference sequence). V shed 8 bases, J shed 9 bases, and the junction held 14 bases outside the gene matches. The CDR3 reads CAQKSGTGTGQYF. CDR3 nucleotides: TGTGCCCAAAAGTCCGGGACAGGGACAGGGCAGTACTTC.

The V call is TRBV6-5, the J call TRBJ2-3, with D hard to call. The germline gives CDR1 MNHEY, CDR2 SVGAGI. V lost 10 bases, J lost 2 bases, and 13 bases lay in between. This CDR3 contains 13 residues. The DNA for the CDR3 is TGTGCCATCCGGAGCAGCTACACAGATACGCAGTATTTT. This codes for CAIRSSYTDTQYF.

The chain carries TRBV5-6 and TRBJ2-1, with a weak D call TRBD2 (6 bases). Germline V CDR1 and CDR2: SGHDT, YYEEEE. The V and J ends lost 0 bases and 7 bases respectively, with 11 bases between them. This CDR3 has 14 amino acids. CDR3 residues: CASSLVSGVNEQFF. The CDR3 DNA follows: TGTGCCAGCAGCTTGGTCTCGGGAGTGAATGAGCAGTTCTTC.

The chain employs TRBV30 and TRBJ1-6; 7 nucleotides agree with TRBD1. Germline V gene lookup returns CDR1 GTSNPN and CDR2 SVGIG (reference sequence). There are 14 residues in the CDR3. V shed 4 bases, J shed 2 bases, and the junction held 2 bases outside the gene matches. As DNA, the CDR3 is TGTGCCTGGACTGGGACAGCCTATAATTCACCCCTCCACTTT. Its protein product is CAWTGTAYNSPLHF.

The V call is TRBV7-3, the J call TRBJ2-1, with 7 bases lining up with TRBD2. Unmatched junction bases numbered 2, after V lost 5 bases and J lost 1 base. This CDR3 contains 14 residues. CDR1 and CDR2 from the germline V gene are SGHTA and FQGTGA. As DNA, the CDR3 is TGTGCCAGCAGCCGCGGGGGTTCCTACAATGAGCAGTTCTTC. Translated: CASSRGGSYNEQFF.

The CDR3 sequence: CASSLTRQGGTEAFF. The DNA for the CDR3 is TGTGCCAGCAGCTTAACAAGACAGGGAGGCACTGAAGCTTTCTTT. This chain uses TRBV5-5 with TRBJ1-1, with 7 bases fitting TRBD1. V gave up 2 bases and J gave up 4 bases; unmatched junction bases: 8. The CDR3 covers 15 residues. Per the germline V gene, CDR1 is SGHKS and CDR2 is YYEKEE (reference sequence).

The rearrangement joins TRBV5-5 to TRBJ1-3; D is unresolved. Germline CDR1 is SGHKS and CDR2 is YYEKEE (reference sequence). The CDR3 is 16 residues long. Trimming pared 4 bases from V and 2 bases from J, leaving 16 bases between. The CDR3 DNA follows: TGTGCCAGCAGCCCGGCAGGCGGGAACACTGGAAACACCATATATTTT. It specifies CASSPAGGNTGNTIYF.

This clone was observed once. The J gene is TRBJ1-2, the V gene TRBV5-1, with TRBD1 as a possible D gene (6 bases). The CDR3 spans 15 residues. Trimming cost V 4 bases and J 5 bases, with 18 bases left between them. Per the germline V gene, CDR1 is SGHRS and CDR2 is YFSETQ. The CDR3 sequence: CASSREGGEGYGYTF. The CDR3 DNA reads as TGCGCCAGCAGCAGAGAAGGGGGAGAGGGATATGGCTACACCTTC.

This chain joins TRBV11-2 and TRBJ1-2, with a weak D call TRBD1 (5 bases). Per germline, CDR1 SGHAT and CDR2 FQNNGV. CDR3 length equals 12 residues. V lost 3 bases and J lost 7, with 9 bases in between. The CDR3 sequence: CASSFPGGGYTF. CDR3 sequence (DNA): TGTGCCAGCAGCTTTCCCGGGGGTGGCTACACCTTC.

The V gene is TRBV29-1, the J gene TRBJ2-1; 11 bases map to TRBD2. Germline trimming cut 7 bases from V and 3 bases from J; bases unmatched to any gene: 8. This CDR3 is built from 15 residues. Germline V gene lookup returns CDR1 SQVTM and CDR2 ANQGSEA. CDR3 loop: CSAQAGTSGYNEQFF. The CDR3 DNA reads as TGCAGCGCACAGGCGGGGACTAGCGGCTACAATGAGCAGTTCTTC.